These 28 T cell receptor beta chains share one sample of origin, sequenced in a study of control samples from healthy donors and cancer patients. Sequenced by immunoSEQ multiplex PCR; TCRdb stores in-frame clones only, minus some. Of roughly 130,000 clones listed, roughly 84% are singletons. Specimen: blood. The origin of the receptors is a man aged 50-60 years in good health.

The chain links TRBV18 to TRBJ1-5, with 7 positions matching TRBD1. V dropped 2 bases and J dropped 0; count of bases not matched to a gene: 7. The CDR3 is 17 residues long. Germline assignment: CDR1 KGHSH and CDR2 LQKENI. The CDR3 bases are TGTGCCAGCTCACCAGGCCCAGGGGGTAATAGCAATCAGCCCCAGCATTTT. Residues: CASSPGPGGNSNQPQHF.

This chain joins TRBV4-1 and TRBJ2-1; 12 nucleotides agree with TRBD2. Germline CDR1 and CDR2: MGHRA and YSYEKL. CDR3 size: 16 residues. Trimming at V came to 1 base and at J to 2 bases, leaving 0 bases not matched to a gene. The CDR3 region is CASSQGTSGAYNEQFF. DNA of the CDR3: TGCGCCAGCAGCCAAGGGACTAGCGGGGCCTACAATGAGCAGTTCTTC.

CDR3 sequence reads: CASSLIMGPSNHGELFF. The CDR3 DNA sequence: TGTGCCAGCAGCTTAATTATGGGGCCATCAAACCACGGGGAGCTGTTTTTT. V is TRBV7-2 and J is TRBJ2-2; a weak D match, TRBD1 (5 bases). The germline V and J ends were trimmed by 2 bases and 7 bases, with 20 bases remaining between them. Germline V gene sequence: CDR1 SGHTA, CDR2 FQGNSA. The CDR3 sequence is 17 residues long.

The chain couples TRBV2 to TRBJ1-5; no clear D gene. The germline CDR1 and CDR2 sequences are SNHLY and FYNNEI. The length of the CDR3 is 12 residues. Trimming removed 6 bases at V and 3 bases at J, with 6 bases between. The CDR3 DNA follows: TGTGCCAGCAGCGCGACCAATCAGCCCCAGCATTTT. Its protein is CASSATNQPQHF.

The chain joins TRBV5-1 to TRBJ2-2; 7 positions agree with TRBD1. The CDR3 spans 18 residues. J lost 1 base, V lost 3 bases, and 12 bases had no gene match. Germline V gene sequence: CDR1 SGHRS, CDR2 YFSETQ. CDR3 in DNA: TGCGCCAGCAGCTACGGGACAGTCAAGAGCATGAACACCGGGGAGCTGTTTTTT. This encodes CASSYGTVKSMNTGELFF. Full variable domain (missing parts from reference TRBV5-1 and TRBJ2-2): KAGVTQTPRYLIKTRGQQVTLSCSPISGHRSVSWYQQTPGQGLQFLFEYFSETQRNKGNFPGRFSGRQFSNSRSEMNVSTLELGDSALYLCASSYGTVKSMNTGELFFGEGSRLTVL.

The genes are TRBV30 and TRBJ1-4; the D gene is possibly TRBD1 (5 bases). Germline CDR1 GTSNPN, CDR2 SVGIG (reference sequence). This CDR3 contains 13 residues. V was shortened by 7 bases and J by 2 bases, with 11 bases between the two germline ends. This chain's CDR3 is CASQRDTNEKLFF. The DNA for the CDR3 is TGTGCCTCGCAAAGGGACACTAATGAAAAACTGTTTTTT.

The rearrangement joins TRBV21-1 to TRBJ2-5; the DNA was not used to check the table's D call, TRBD2. TRBV21-1 is tagged as a pseudogene. This CDR3 is built from 13 residues. The CDR3 reads CASSKMYSETQYF. In nucleotides, the CDR3 is TGTGCCAGCAGCAAAATGTATTCAGAGACCCAGTACTTC.

The chain couples TRBV11-2 to TRBJ1-2; D not certain. Germline lookup yields CDR1 SGHAT and CDR2 FQNNGV. CDR3 length: 15 amino acids. The V end lost 1 base, the J end lost 0 bases, and 9 bases lay between the germline ends. CDR3 sequence (DNA): TGTGCCAGCAGCTTAGGGACCCCCTCTAACTATGGCTACACCTTC. Amino acids: CASSLGTPSNYGYTF.

The chain carries TRBV6-2 or TRBV6-3 and TRBJ2-3; the match to TRBD1 covers 9 bases. The V gene's germline CDR1 is MNHEY and CDR2 SVGEGT. The CDR3 has 14 amino acids. V gave up 5 bases and J gave up 3 bases; unmatched junction bases: 3. The CDR3 here is CASSPGQGTDTQYF. DNA for the CDR3: TGTGCCAGCAGTCCAGGACAGGGGACAGATACGCAGTATTTT.

V and J are TRBV11-2 and TRBJ1-2; D gene unclear. This CDR3 is built from 14 residues. The V gene's germline CDR1 is SGHAT and CDR2 FQNNGV. Trimming stripped 7 bases from V and 1 base from J, with 13 bases between. CDR3 amino acids: CASTTSSINYGYTF. As DNA, the CDR3 is TGTGCCAGCACCACAAGCTCCATTAACTATGGCTACACCTTC.

The rearrangement joins TRBV28 to TRBJ2-3; TRBD1 is a possible D gene (6 bases). In germline, CDR1 is MDHEN, CDR2 SYDVKM. The V end was cut by 1 base, the J end by 2 bases, with 10 bases between. This CDR3 is built from 15 residues. The CDR3, as DNA: TGTGCCAGCAGTTTATTGGACAGCAACACAGATACGCAGTATTTT. It yields the protein CASSLLDSNTDTQYF.

V gene TRBV7-6 combines with J gene TRBJ2-1; no firm D call. CDR1 is SGHVS and CDR2 is FNYEAQ in the germline V gene. The CDR3 extends over 14 amino acids. V was cut by 5 bases and J by 0 bases, with 8 bases left in between. The CDR3 DNA follows: TGTGCCAGCAGCCTCTCGAGCTCCTACAATGAGCAGTTCTTC. It is translated as CASSLSSSYNEQFF.

The chain recombines TRBV24-1 with TRBJ2-3; 14 nucleotides line up with TRBD2. Trimming took 6 bases from V and 4 from J; bases not matched to a gene: 8. The CDR3 contains 17 residues. CDR1 and CDR2 from the germline V gene are KGHDR and SFDVKD. The CDR3 DNA reads as TGTGCCACCAGTAACTCCGGGACTAGCGGGGGACCAGATACGCAGTATTTT. As protein: CATSNSGTSGGPDTQYF.

V and J are TRBV29-1 and TRBJ2-7, with 8 bases lining up with TRBD1. The junction had 7 bases not matched to a gene; V was cut back by 2 bases and J by 4 bases. This CDR3 has 14 amino acids. Germline CDR1 and CDR2: SQVTM and ANQGSEA. The CDR3 loop is CSVESPGGSYEQYF. CDR3 DNA: TGCAGCGTTGAATCGCCAGGGGGCTCGTACGAGCAGTACTTC.

V is TRBV10-2 and J is TRBJ2-4; 7 bases are shared with TRBD1. CDR3 length equals 13 residues. Germline V gene lookup returns CDR1 WSHSY and CDR2 SAAADI. V lost 6 bases, J lost 9 bases, and 8 bases stayed unmatched. The CDR3, as DNA: TGCGCCAGCAGGATCGGACAGGCGGGCATTCAGTACTTC. This encodes CASRIGQAGIQYF.

The chain has TRBV5-6 and TRBJ2-1, with D possibly matching TRBD2 (6 bases). The germline gives CDR1 SGHDT, CDR2 YYEEEE. The CDR3 totals 13 residues. V dropped 2 bases and J dropped 8 bases, with 11 bases sitting between them. The CDR3: CASSFGIADEQFF. CDR3 coding DNA: TGTGCCAGCAGCTTCGGGATAGCGGATGAGCAGTTCTTC.

V is TRBV6-1 and J is TRBJ1-5; tentatively, D is TRBD1 (5 bases). V lost 1 base and J lost 0, with 7 bases in between. CDR3 length equals 15 residues. The germline CDR1 and CDR2 sequences are MNHNS and SASEGT. The CDR3 sequence is CASSEVGVSNQPQHF. The CDR3 bases are TGTGCCAGCAGTGAAGTAGGGGTTAGCAATCAGCCCCAGCATTTT.

V and J are TRBV12-5 and TRBJ2-5; no reliable D call. The CDR3 is made up of 12 amino acids. V lost 6 bases to trimming and J lost 2 bases, with 7 bases between them. The germline CDR1 and CDR2 sequences are LGHNT and FRNRAP. The CDR3 here is CASGDGQETQYF. As DNA, the CDR3 is TGTGCTAGTGGGGACGGACAAGAGACCCAGTACTTC.

The V and J genes are TRBV28 and TRBJ1-1; D not certain. This CDR3 has 13 amino acids. V lost 7 bases, J lost 0 bases, and 9 bases lay in between. The germline V gene encodes CDR1 MDHEN and CDR2 SYDVKM. For the CDR3, the DNA is TGTGCCAGCATAGCTGTGGTGAACACTGAAGCTTTCTTT. It yields the protein CASIAVVNTEAFF.

The rearrangement joins TRBV12-3 or TRBV12-4 to TRBJ1-1; the D is unclear. This CDR3 region has 13 residues. The ends were cut back, 7 bases at V and 1 base at J, with 10 bases in the middle. DNA of the CDR3: TGTGCCAGCACCCAGGTTCCGAACACTGAAGCTTTCTTT. This translates into CASTQVPNTEAFF.

This clone is medium-sized in the sample. The chain couples TRBV4-1 to TRBJ1-2; no reliable D call. CDR3 length equals 15 residues. Trimming took 0 bases from V and 4 from J, leaving 12 bases between them. Germline assignment: CDR1 MGHRA and CDR2 YSYEKL. CDR3 sequence: CASSQDWIQSYGYTF. The CDR3 DNA is TGCGCCAGCAGCCAAGATTGGATTCAATCCTATGGCTACACCTTC.

CDR3 sequence reads: CASSSKRGSDTEAFF. The CDR3 nucleotides read TGTGCCAGCAGCTCGAAAAGGGGTTCGGACACTGAAGCTTTCTTT. V and J are TRBV4-2 and TRBJ1-1; D perhaps matches TRBD1 (5 bases). Germline V gene data show CDR1 as LGHNA and CDR2 as YNFKEQ. The CDR3 loop spans 15 amino acids. V dropped 5 bases and J dropped 3 bases, with 16 bases sitting between them.

This rearrangement joins TRBV6-5 to TRBJ2-5; 9 bases are shared with TRBD1. Unmatched junction bases numbered 6, after V lost 6 bases and J lost 4 bases. CDR3 size: 14 residues. In germline, CDR1 is MNHEY, CDR2 SVGAGI. Here the CDR3 DNA reads TGTGCCAGCAGGAAGGGACAGGGTGGAGAGACCCAGTACTTC. Translating it yields CASRKGQGGETQYF.

This chain connects TRBV19 to TRBJ2-1, with D possibly TRBD2 on 5 matching bases. The length of the CDR3 is 16 residues. Germline CDR1 and CDR2: LNHDA and SQIVND (reference sequence). Trimming stripped 4 bases from V and 4 bases from J, with 17 bases between. The CDR3 DNA follows: TGTGCCAGTAGTACCCGACGAGGACGGGGTTACAATGAGCAGTTCTTC. Translated, it gives CASSTRRGRGYNEQFF.

The CDR3 DNA reads as TGTGCCTGTAAGGACAGGGTCTCCACGGAAGCTTTCTTT. It specifies CACKDRVSTEAFF. The chain joins TRBV30 to TRBJ1-1; TRBD1 aligns across 8 bases. Per germline, CDR1 GTSNPN and CDR2 SVGIG (reference sequence). The V and J ends lost 6 bases and 8 bases, in that order; junction bases with no gene match: 11. CDR3 length equals 13 residues.

The gene calls are TRBV15 and TRBJ2-5; perhaps TRBD1 as D (6 bases). This CDR3 is 13 amino acids long. Looked up from germline, CDR1 is LNHNV and CDR2 is YYDKDF (reference sequence). The V end lost 3 bases, the J end lost 5 bases, and 10 bases lay between the germline ends. CDR3: CATSSGTWETQYF. DNA of the CDR3: TGTGCCACCAGCAGTGGGACATGGGAGACCCAGTACTTC.

This sequence joins TRBV2 and TRBJ2-7, with D unclear. V lost 5 bases to trimming and J lost 4 bases, with 15 bases between them. Germline V CDR1 and CDR2: SNHLY, FYNNEI. This CDR3 has 14 residues. The CDR3 DNA reads as TGTGCCAGCAGTCATGACATTATTCCTTACGAGCAGTACTTC. As protein: CASSHDIIPYEQYF.

The V gene is TRBV18, the J gene TRBJ2-7, with 7 bases that match TRBD1. Germline V lookup: CDR1 KGHSH, CDR2 LQKENI. J lost 2 bases, V lost 8 bases, and 12 bases had no gene match. This CDR3 is built from 15 residues. The CDR3 nucleotides are TGTGCCAGCAAACCACAGGGGTCGCAGACCTACGAGCAGTACTTC. It specifies CASKPQGSQTYEQYF.